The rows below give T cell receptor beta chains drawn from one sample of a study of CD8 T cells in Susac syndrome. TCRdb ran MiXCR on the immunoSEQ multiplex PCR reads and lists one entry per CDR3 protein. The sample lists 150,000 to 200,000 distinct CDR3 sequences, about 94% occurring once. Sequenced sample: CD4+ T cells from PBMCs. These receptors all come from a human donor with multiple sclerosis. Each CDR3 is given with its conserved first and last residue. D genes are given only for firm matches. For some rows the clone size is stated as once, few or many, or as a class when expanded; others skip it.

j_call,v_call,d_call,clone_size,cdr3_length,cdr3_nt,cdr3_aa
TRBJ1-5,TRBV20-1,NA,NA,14,TGCAGTGCTAGTAAGGGGATTCCCCGTGAGCCCCAGCATTTT,CSASKGIPREPQHF
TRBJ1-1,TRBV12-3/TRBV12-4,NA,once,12,TGTGCCAGCGGAGGACGGGAGACTGAAGCTTTCTTT,CASGGRETEAFF
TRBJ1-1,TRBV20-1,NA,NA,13,TGCAGTGCTAGATCACCCCGGGACACTGAAGCTTTCTTT,CSARSPRDTEAFF
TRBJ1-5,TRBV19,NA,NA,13,TGTGCCAGCCGAAGCAGGGACCTTCAGCCCCAGCATTTT,CASRSRDLQPQHF
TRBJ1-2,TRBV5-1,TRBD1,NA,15,TGCGCCAGCAGCCTTATACAGGGGGTCAACTATGGCTACACCTTC,CASSLIQGVNYGYTF
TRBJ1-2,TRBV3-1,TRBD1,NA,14,TGTGCCAGCAGCCAAGTGGGGACAGGGACTGGCTACACCTTC,CASSQVGTGTGYTF
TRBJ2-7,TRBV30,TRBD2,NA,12,TGTGCCTGGAGTGTAAGCGGGGGCGAGCAGTACTTC,CAWSVSGGEQYF
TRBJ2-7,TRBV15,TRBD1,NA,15,TGTGCCACCAGCTCACGCCGGACAGGGTCCTACGAGCAGTACTTC,CATSSRRTGSYEQYF
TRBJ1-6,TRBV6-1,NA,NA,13,TGTGCCAGCAGATTCGACAGATTTTCACCCCTCCACTTT,CASRFDRFSPLHF
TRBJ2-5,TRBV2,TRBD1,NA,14,TGTGCCAGCAGCCCCTCGACAGGGGCTGAGACCCAGTACTTC,CASSPSTGAETQYF
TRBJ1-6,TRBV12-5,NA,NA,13,TGTGCTAGTGGTTCCCAGGGAAATTCACCCCTCCACTTT,CASGSQGNSPLHF
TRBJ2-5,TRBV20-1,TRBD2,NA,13,TGCAGTGCTTCGGCGGGGGGTGAAGAGACCCAGTACTTC,CSASAGGEETQYF
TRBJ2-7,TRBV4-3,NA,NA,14,TGCGCCAGCAGCTTTTCAGGGTTCTATAACGAGCAGTACTTC,CASSFSGFYNEQYF
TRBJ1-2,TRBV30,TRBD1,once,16,TGTGCCTGGAGGGCGGGACAGGGGGGTTTGCGGTATGGCTACACCTTC,CAWRAGQGGLRYGYTF
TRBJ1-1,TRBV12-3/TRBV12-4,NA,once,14,TGTGCCAGCAGGGGGGGGGAAAGGAACACTGAAGCTTTCTTT,CASRGGERNTEAFF
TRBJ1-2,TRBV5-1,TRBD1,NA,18,TGCGCCAGCAGCTTGAGCGGGGGCGGACAGGGGGCATCATATGGCTACACCTTC,CASSLSGGGQGASYGYTF
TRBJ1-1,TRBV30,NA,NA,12,TGTGCCTGGAGTCAACAGAACACTGAAGCTTTCTTT,CAWSQQNTEAFF
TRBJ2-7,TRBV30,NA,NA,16,TGTGCCTGGAGTGTACGAGGGGCCGCCCCCTCCTACGAGCAGTACTTC,CAWSVRGAAPSYEQYF
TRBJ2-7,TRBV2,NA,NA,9,TGTGCCACAGGGGTCGGAGGGCGCTTC,CATGVGGRF
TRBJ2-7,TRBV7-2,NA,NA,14,TGTGCCAGCAGCCGACAAAGAGGGCTAGAGGAGCAGTACTTC,CASSRQRGLEEQYF
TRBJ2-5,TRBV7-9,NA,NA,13,TGTGCCAGCAGCCCCCGGGGGAAAGAGACCCAGTACTTC,CASSPRGKETQYF
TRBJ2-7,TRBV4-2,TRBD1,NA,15,TGTGCCAGCAGCCAAGTAGGGGGCGGGTCCTACGAGCAGTACTTC,CASSQVGGGSYEQYF
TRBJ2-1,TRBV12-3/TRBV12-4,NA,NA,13,TGTGCCAGCAGCCGGACTGATAGTAATGAGCAGTTCTTC,CASSRTDSNEQFF
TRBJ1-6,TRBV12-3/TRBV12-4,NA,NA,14,TGTGCCAGCAGACAGGGATCCTATAATTCACCCCTCCACTTT,CASRQGSYNSPLHF
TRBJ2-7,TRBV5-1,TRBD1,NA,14,TGCGCCAGCAGCCCCGGGACAGCCTCCTACGAGCAGTACTTC,CASSPGTASYEQYF
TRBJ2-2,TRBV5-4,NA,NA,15,TGTGCCAGCAGCTTGGGCGGACAGTGGACCGGGGAGCTGTTTTTT,CASSLGGQWTGELFF
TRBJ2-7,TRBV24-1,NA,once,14,TGTGCCACCAGTGATTTTTCGGACCCCTACGAGCAGTACTTC,CATSDFSDPYEQYF
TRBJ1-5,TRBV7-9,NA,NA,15,TGTGCCAGCAGCGCCACGGGGTCAGGGAATCAGCCCCAGCATTTT,CASSATGSGNQPQHF
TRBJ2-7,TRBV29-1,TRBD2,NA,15,TGCAGCGTAGGGACTAGCGGGGGTCTCTCCTACGAGCAGTACTTC,CSVGTSGGLSYEQYF
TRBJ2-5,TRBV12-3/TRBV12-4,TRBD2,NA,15,TGTGCCAGCACCTCAAGGCGGGGGGATGCCGAGACCCAGTACTTC,CASTSRRGDAETQYF
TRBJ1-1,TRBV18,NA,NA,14,TGTGCCAGCTCACCGGTCGGGCAGAACACTGAAGCTTTCTTT,CASSPVGQNTEAFF
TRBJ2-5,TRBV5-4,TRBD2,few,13,TGTGCCAGCAGTTTGGGGGGGGAAGAGACCCAGTACTTC,CASSLGGEETQYF
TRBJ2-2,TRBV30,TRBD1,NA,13,TGTGTAACCGGGACAGGGGTCACCGGGGAGCTGTTTTTT,CVTGTGVTGELFF
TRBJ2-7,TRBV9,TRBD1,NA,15,TGTGCCAGCAGCCCGCAGTGGGACAGTACCTACGAGCAGTACTTC,CASSPQWDSTYEQYF
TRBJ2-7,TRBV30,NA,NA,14,TGTGCCTGGAGTGTATTTAACAGCGGCTACGAGCAGTACTTC,CAWSVFNSGYEQYF
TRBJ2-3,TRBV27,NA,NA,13,TGTGCCAGCAGTTCGGCGGTCACAGATACGCAGTATTTT,CASSSAVTDTQYF
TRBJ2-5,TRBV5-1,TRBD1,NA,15,TGCGCCAGCAGCCCACAGGGGATGAACCAAGAGACCCAGTACTTC,CASSPQGMNQETQYF
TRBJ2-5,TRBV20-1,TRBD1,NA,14,TGCAGTGCTAGATCACCGGGACAGGGGGAAACCCAGTACTTC,CSARSPGQGETQYF
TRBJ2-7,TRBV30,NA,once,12,TGTGCCTGGACCCTGGGGTTGGGTGAGCAGTACTTC,CAWTLGLGEQYF
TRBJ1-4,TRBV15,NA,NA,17,TGTGCCACCAGCAGAGGAGGGATTGGGGTTTCACGGGAAAAACTGTTTTTT,CATSRGGIGVSREKLFF
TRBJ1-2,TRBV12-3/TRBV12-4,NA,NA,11,TGTGCCAGCAGTGGGTCCTATGGCTACACCTTC,CASSGSYGYTF
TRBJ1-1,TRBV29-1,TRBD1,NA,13,TGCAGCGTTGGCCAGGGGGCGTCCGCTGAAGCTTTCTTT,CSVGQGASAEAFF
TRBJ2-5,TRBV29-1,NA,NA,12,TGCAGCGTTGATAGGGTTGGTAAGACCCAGTACTTC,CSVDRVGKTQYF
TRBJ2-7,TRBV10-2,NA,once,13,TGCGCCAGCAGTGATAGACTGGACGACGAGCAGTACTTC,CASSDRLDDEQYF
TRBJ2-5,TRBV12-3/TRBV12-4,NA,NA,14,TGTGCCACCGGAATTACAGGGTCACAAGAGACCCAGTACTTC,CATGITGSQETQYF
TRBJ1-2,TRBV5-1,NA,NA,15,TGCGCCAGCCGACGCGAACCGCGGAATAACTATGGCTACACCTTC,CASRREPRNNYGYTF
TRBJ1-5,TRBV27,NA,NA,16,TGTGCCAGCAGTTTAGAGATGCCCAGGGGCAATCAGCCCCAGCATTTT,CASSLEMPRGNQPQHF
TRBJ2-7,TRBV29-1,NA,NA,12,TGCAGCGTTGAATTTCAGGGTCGTGTGCAGTACTTC,CSVEFQGRVQYF
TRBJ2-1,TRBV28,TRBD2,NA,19,TGTGCCAGCAGTTTATCGACTACGGGAGCGGGGGGGCTTATTTATGAGCAGTTCTTC,CASSLSTTGAGGLIYEQFF
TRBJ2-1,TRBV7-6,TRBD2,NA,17,TGTGCCAGCAGCTTAGGGCCGCTAGCGGGGGGCCGGGATGAGCAGTTCTTC,CASSLGPLAGGRDEQFF